The clone carrying this T cell receptor beta chain was counted between two and nine times. Antigen unknown. This record comes from a study of T-cell memory formation after mild COVID-19. Study as a whole: For the most part, TCR clusters were specific to one donor. General observations from the study: That cross-reactive memory joined was suggested by some responding clones appearing in pre-infection memory.

TCRdb re-called the 5' RACE reads with MiXCR, one entry per CDR3 protein. The sample has under 350,000 distinct CDR3 sequences, 16% seen once. The TCR originated in a man aged 18 to 30 who had mild COVID-19 (a few samples of this study predate the infection). Cell type and time point are not known. The source material was PBMCs or a T cell subset sorted from them (not recorded which).

CDR3 sequence (DNA): TGTGCCAGCCATGGGCCCGGGGAGCTGTTTTTT. As protein: CASHGPGELFF. The chain employs TRBV3-1 and TRBJ2-2; no clear D gene. V lost 8 bases, J lost 6 bases, and 7 bases lay in between. The CDR3 contains 11 residues. Germline V lookup: CDR1 LGHDT, CDR2 YNNKEL (reference sequence).